The present T cell receptor beta chain was sequenced within a study of identical twins. The CDR3 is made up of 15 amino acids. The V gene lost 2 bases and the J gene lost 2 bases, with 12 bases spanning the gap. Germline CDR1 reads KGHSH; CDR2 reads LQKENI. A single record per CDR3 protein comes from TCRdb applying MiXCR to the 5' RACE reads. This sample carries about 480,000 distinct CDR3 sequences, over 12% of them seen once, and the ten largest clones take more than 0.5%. In addition, the sample was reused for a study of yellow fever vaccine responses in identical twins.

Input material: CD4+ T cells sorted from blood. The rearrangement joins TRBV18 to TRBJ2-5; TRBD2 is a possible D gene (6 bases). This clonotype was sampled from a young woman in good health. The CDR3 region has the DNA TGTGCCAGCTCACCATTGACGGGAGCGCAAGAGACCCAGTACTTC. Translation gives CASSPLTGAQETQYF.